One sample yielded the 28 T cell receptor beta chains listed below, sequenced in a study of shared clonotypes between healthy human individuals. The repertoire was sequenced with immunoSEQ multiplex PCR; TCRdb's copy has only in-frame clones and lacks some. The sample lists about 2 million clones, 95% occurring once. The sequenced material came from naive CD4+ T cells sorted from blood. This sample's subset: CD45RA+ positively selected. Receptor source: a man between 18 and 29 years old in good health.

The chain carries TRBV30 and TRBJ2-5; TRBD2 matches at 9 bases. Germline CDR1 reads GTSNPN; CDR2 reads SVGIG (reference sequence). The V segment lost 0 bases and the J segment 4 bases; nucleotides outside the gene matches: 6. There are 15 residues in the CDR3. CDR3 nucleotide sequence: TGTGCCTGGAGTGTAGGTCTAGCGGGAATAGAGACCCAGTACTTC. Its protein product is CAWSVGLAGIETQYF.

With respect to this clone: This sample includes further DNA sequences coding for the same CDR3. The chain combines TRBV7-9 with TRBJ2-2; 7 nucleotides line up with TRBD2. This CDR3 has 16 amino acids. Germline CDR1 SEHNR, CDR2 FQNEAQ (reference sequence). V lost 5 bases to trimming and J lost 2 bases; unmatched junction nucleotides: 8. The CDR3 DNA sequence: TGTGCCAGCAGCCCCGGGACGGGGGGAAACACCGGGGAGCTGTTTTTT. Protein sequence: CASSPGTGGNTGELFF.

V and J are TRBV10-3 and TRBJ2-3, with unresolved D. The CDR3 consists of 14 residues. CDR1 ENHRY and CDR2 SYGVKD come from the germline V gene. Deletions cut 2 bases from V and 6 bases from J, with 12 bases between. The CDR3 region has the DNA TGTGCCATCAGTGAGGTCCTATCGTCGGATACGCAGTATTTT. Amino acid sequence: CAISEVLSSDTQYF.

The rearrangement uses TRBV5-1 and TRBJ2-1; 7 positions agree with TRBD2. Unmatched junction bases numbered 2, after V lost 0 bases and J lost 5 bases. In germline, CDR1 is SGHRS, CDR2 YFSETQ. This CDR3 has 14 amino acids. The CDR3 nucleotides are TGCGCCAGCAGCTTGGGGGGACTACACAATGAGCAGTTCTTC. Protein sequence: CASSLGGLHNEQFF.

This chain links TRBV30 with TRBJ2-7; D unresolved. The ends were cut back, 8 bases at V and 2 bases at J, with 13 bases in the middle. CDR1 and CDR2 from the germline V gene are GTSNPN and SVGIG (reference sequence). The CDR3 length is 12 residues. The CDR3: CAARHRAYEQYF. The DNA for the CDR3 is TGTGCCGCCAGGCACCGAGCCTACGAGCAGTACTTC.

The rearrangement links TRBV5-1 to TRBJ1-4; D ambiguous. The CDR3 extends over 17 amino acids. Looked up from germline, CDR1 is SGHRS and CDR2 is YFSETQ. V lost 0 bases and J 0 bases, leaving 12 bases between the germline ends. CDR3 region: CASSLGVGPTTNEKLFF. The CDR3 bases are TGCGCCAGCAGCTTGGGTGTTGGGCCAACAACTAATGAAAAACTGTTTTTT.

V gene TRBV30 combines with J gene TRBJ2-5, with 9 bases fitting TRBD2. V was clipped by 2 bases and J by 0 bases; unmatched bases: 1. CDR1 is GTSNPN and CDR2 is SVGIG in the germline V gene (reference sequence). This CDR3 has 14 amino acids. The CDR3 loop is CAWSSGRYQETQYF. Here the CDR3 DNA reads TGTGCCTGGAGTAGCGGGAGGTACCAAGAGACCCAGTACTTC.

This clone was counted a single time. This chain joins TRBV15 and TRBJ2-7; 8 nucleotides agree with TRBD1. The germline gives CDR1 LNHNV, CDR2 YYDKDF (reference sequence). The CDR3 covers 13 residues. J lost 10 bases, V lost 3 bases, and 8 bases had no gene match. Written as DNA, the CDR3 is TGTGCCACCAGCAGCCAAGACAGGGGAGAACAGTACTTC. Its protein product is CATSSQDRGEQYF.

The V call is TRBV7-2, the J call TRBJ2-1; TRBD2 matches 8 bases. CDR3 length: 14 residues. The J segment lost 7 bases and the V segment lost 5 bases, leaving 7 bases of the junction unmatched. The germline gives CDR1 SGHTA, CDR2 FQGNSA. The CDR3 protein is CASSPGGANNEQFF. The CDR3 DNA reads TGTGCCAGCAGCCCCGGGGGGGCGAATAATGAGCAGTTCTTC.

This clone came up once. V is TRBV6-6 and J is TRBJ1-1; 8 nucleotides align to TRBD1. The CDR3 extends over 15 amino acids. V shed 7 bases and J 1 base; nucleotides not matched to a gene: 8. CDR1 is MNHNY, CDR2 SVGAGI, per germline (reference sequence). The CDR3 reads CASTPIGTGNTEAFF. CDR3 in DNA: TGTGCCAGCACCCCTATAGGGACAGGGAACACTGAAGCTTTCTTT.

This clone was seen just once. This chain links TRBV6-6 with TRBJ2-3; D remains unclear. The CDR3 has 14 residues. The germline V gene has CDR1 MNHNY and CDR2 SVGAGI (reference sequence). The ends were cut back, 7 bases at V and 0 bases at J, with 11 bases in the middle. The chain's CDR3 is CASIQEQSTDTQYF. CDR3 DNA: TGTGCCAGCATTCAAGAACAGAGCACAGATACGCAGTATTTT.

J is TRBJ1-1 and V is TRBV10-1, with D uncertain. V lost 2 bases and J 0 bases, leaving 10 bases between the germline ends. The CDR3 sequence is 15 residues long. Germline lookup yields CDR1 WNHNN and CDR2 SYGVQD (reference sequence). The CDR3 sequence is CASSELSPMNTEAFF. For the CDR3, the DNA is TGCGCCAGCAGTGAGCTGAGTCCCATGAACACTGAAGCTTTCTTT.

This chain joins TRBV11-2 and TRBJ1-2, with D uncertain. Trimming removed 3 bases at V and 1 base at J, with 9 bases between. The length of the CDR3 is 14 residues. CDR1 and CDR2 (germline): SGHAT, FQNNGV. This chain's CDR3 is CASSLVGFNYGYTF. In DNA form, the CDR3 reads TGTGCCAGCAGCTTGGTTGGGTTTAACTATGGCTACACCTTC. The whole variable domain, remainder taken from reference TRBV11-2 and TRBJ1-2, is EAGVAQSPRYKIIEKRQSVAFWCNPISGHATLYWYQQILGQGPKLLIQFQNNGVVDDSQLPKDRFSAERLKGVDSTLKIQPAKLEDSAVYLCASSLVGFNYGYTFGSGTRLTVV.

The chain employs TRBV7-9 and TRBJ2-3; D unclear. The CDR3 runs to 12 residues. CDR1 is SEHNR, CDR2 FQNEAQ, per germline (reference sequence). V shed 5 bases and J shed 3 bases, with 6 bases lying between them. CDR3 amino acids: CASSPQTDTQYF. CDR3 DNA: TGTGCCAGCAGCCCCCAGACAGATACGCAGTATTTT.

The chain employs TRBV7-2 and TRBJ2-7, with 8 bases that match TRBD2. J was trimmed by 0 bases and V by 4 bases; bases with no gene match: 8. The CDR3 has 16 residues. Germline loops: CDR1 SGHTA, CDR2 FQGNSA. This CDR3 is CASSSASGWSSYEQYF. CDR3 DNA sequence: TGTGCCAGCAGCTCCGCTAGCGGGTGGAGCTCCTACGAGCAGTACTTC.

The chain recombines TRBV4-3 with TRBJ1-6, with a tentative D call TRBD1 (6 bases). V was shortened by 0 bases and J by 7 bases, with 7 bases between the two germline ends. CDR1 and CDR2 from the germline V gene are LGHNA and YSLEER. The CDR3 covers 14 residues. The CDR3 coding sequence is TGCGCCAGCAGCCAAGAGGGGGGCAATTCACCCCTCCACTTT. Translating gives CASSQEGGNSPLHF.

This clone appeared a few times. CDR3: CASSPRDRGNQPQHF. Here the CDR3 DNA reads TGTGCCAGCTCGCCCCGGGACAGAGGAAATCAGCCCCAGCATTTT. The rearrangement links TRBV6-5 to TRBJ1-5, with 7 bases identical to TRBD1. The ends lost 8 bases at V and 4 bases at J; junction bases unmatched: 11. The V gene's germline CDR1 is MNHEY and CDR2 SVGAGI. The CDR3 contains 15 residues.

The rearrangement links TRBV18 to TRBJ1-6; TRBD1 might be the D (5 bases). Germline V gene lookup returns CDR1 KGHSH and CDR2 LQKENI. CDR3 size: 14 residues. V was pared by 6 bases and J by 1 base, with 7 bases between. CDR3 in DNA: TGTGCCAGCTCCTCAGGGTCCTATAATTCACCCCTCCACTTT. Protein sequence: CASSSGSYNSPLHF.

This sequence joins TRBV5-1 and TRBJ2-7; unclear D gene. CDR3 length: 13 residues. Trimming left V 5 bases short and J 1 base short, with 10 bases between. The germline gives CDR1 SGHRS, CDR2 YFSETQ. Written as DNA, the CDR3 is TGCGCCAGCAGGGTCGAGGTATCCTACGAGCAGTACTTC. This encodes CASRVEVSYEQYF. Full variable domain (missing parts from reference TRBV5-1 and TRBJ2-7): KAGVTQTPRYLIKTRGQQVTLSCSPISGHRSVSWYQQTPGQGLQFLFEYFSETQRNKGNFPGRFSGRQFSNSRSEMNVSTLELGDSALYLCASRVEVSYEQYFGPGTRLTVT.

This chain connects TRBV9 to TRBJ2-1; TRBD1 aligns across 7 bases. In germline, CDR1 is SGDLS, CDR2 YYNGEE. The CDR3 sequence is 15 residues long. With 4 bases clipped from V and 3 bases from J, the junction kept 7 bases outside the gene matches. The CDR3 DNA is TGTGCCAGCAGCTTTCGACAGGGCTACTACAATGAGCAGTTCTTC. Translation: CASSFRQGYYNEQFF.

The V and J genes are TRBV28 and TRBJ1-2, with D tentatively TRBD1 (6 bases). The CDR3 has 17 amino acids. Trimming removed 5 bases at V and 5 bases at J, with 24 bases between. Germline V gene lookup returns CDR1 MDHEN and CDR2 SYDVKM. This chain's CDR3 is CASSDKGDILKLYGYTF. Written as DNA, the CDR3 is TGTGCCAGCAGTGATAAAGGGGACATTCTTAAACTTTATGGCTACACCTTC.

The V and J genes are TRBV5-5 and TRBJ1-1; perhaps TRBD1 as D (5 bases). V lost 0 bases and J lost 1, with 13 bases in between. The length of the CDR3 is 16 residues. Germline V CDR1 and CDR2: SGHKS, YYEKEE (reference sequence). The CDR3 loop is CASSLGPMGRNTEAFF. In nucleotides, the CDR3 is TGTGCCAGCAGCTTGGGGCCTATGGGGCGGAACACTGAAGCTTTCTTT.

With respect to this clone: Other DNA sequences in the same sample also yield this CDR3. V and J are TRBV9 and TRBJ2-7; 7 bases agree with TRBD2. J was trimmed by 0 bases and V by 0 bases; bases with no gene match: 3. This CDR3 has 15 residues. Per germline, CDR1 SGDLS and CDR2 YYNGEE. The DNA for the CDR3 is TGTGCCAGCAGCGTAGGTGGGACTACCTCCTACGAGCAGTACTTC. Its translation is CASSVGGTTSYEQYF.

The J gene is TRBJ2-3, the V gene TRBV18; 7 bases are shared with TRBD2. Germline V gene lookup returns CDR1 KGHSH and CDR2 LQKENI. With 1 base clipped from V and 2 bases from J, the junction kept 6 bases outside the gene matches. The CDR3 contains 16 residues. The CDR3 reads CASSPLAGVLTDTQYF. CDR3 in DNA: TGTGCCAGCTCACCACTTGCGGGGGTACTCACAGATACGCAGTATTTT.

V is TRBV7-8 and J is TRBJ1-2; 9 bases are shared with TRBD1. The germline CDR1 and CDR2 sequences are SGHVS and FQNEAQ. The ends lost 1 base at V and 5 bases at J; junction bases unmatched: 2. CDR3 length equals 14 residues. The CDR3 reads CASSLEGTGYGYTF. In nucleotides, the CDR3 is TGTGCCAGCAGCTTAGAAGGGACAGGGTATGGCTACACCTTC.

Turning to this clone: The same CDR3 can be traced to other DNA sequences in this sample. The rearrangement links TRBV10-3 to TRBJ2-3, with unresolved D. In germline, CDR1 is ENHRY, CDR2 SYGVKD. Trimming shortened V by 6 bases and J by 2 bases, and 9 bases separated the two germline ends. The CDR3 contains 13 residues. The CDR3 region is CAISEATTDTQYF. DNA of the CDR3: TGTGCCATCAGCGAAGCGACCACAGATACGCAGTATTTT.

The genes are TRBV30 and TRBJ2-7, with 7 positions matching TRBD1. The CDR3 length is 13 residues. Per germline, CDR1 GTSNPN and CDR2 SVGIG (reference sequence). V trimming: 0 bases; J trimming: 4 bases; junction bases outside the gene matches: 3. In nucleotides, the CDR3 is TGTGCCTGGAGTGTTAGACAGGGTTACGAGCAGTACTTC. Encoded protein: CAWSVRQGYEQYF.

Comment on this clone: Other DNA sequences in this specimen translate into the identical CDR3. V usage is TRBV4-1 and J usage is TRBJ2-7; 10 nucleotides line up with TRBD1. The CDR3 has 15 amino acids. CDR1 and CDR2 (germline): MGHRA, YSYEKL. The V segment lost 3 bases and the J segment 2 bases; nucleotides outside the gene matches: 4. This CDR3 reads CASSHPGQGPYEQYF. CDR3 coding DNA: TGCGCCAGCAGCCACCCGGGACAGGGGCCCTACGAGCAGTACTTC.